Listed below are T cell receptor beta chains from one sample, sequenced in a study of T cells in Graves' hyperthyroidism and ophthalmopathy. Each CDR3 protein gets one entry after TCRdb re-called the multiplex PCR reads with MiXCR. Among around 440,000 distinct CDR3 sequences listed, roughly 14% were seen once. Sequencing used blood. These receptors were taken from a young woman with Graves' hyperthyroidism. Both conserved end residues are part of each CDR3. The D gene is left open where the match is weak. Some rows mark clone size as missing; the rest say once, few, many or name a class of expanded clone.

J: TRBJ2-1; D: NA; V: TRBV9; size: many; CDR3: CASSPTGTHSAFDEQFF; DNA: TGTGCCAGCAGCCCGACCGGGACGCACAGCGCTTTCGATGAGCAGTTCTTC
J: TRBJ2-3; D: TRBD1; V: TRBV19; size: NA; CDR3: CATAGTGGTQYF; DNA: TGTGCCACCGCAGGGACAGGGGGTACGCAGTATTTT
J: TRBJ1-6; D: NA; V: TRBV6-6; size: many; CDR3: CASSYSNPEGNSPLHF; DNA: TGTGCCAGCAGTTACTCGAACCCAGAGGGGAATTCACCCCTCCACTTT
J: TRBJ2-4; D: NA; V: TRBV15; size: NA; CDR3: CATSRSRTVGNIQYF; DNA: TGTGCCACCAGCAGATCCAGGACCGTAGGAAACATTCAGTACTTC
J: TRBJ2-6; D: TRBD1; V: TRBV20-1; size: few; CDR3: CSARVSGGRSGANVLTF; DNA: TGCAGTGCTAGAGTCTCAGGGGGCCGGTCTGGGGCCAACGTCCTGACTTTC
J: TRBJ2-2; D: TRBD1; V: TRBV4-1; size: few; CDR3: CASSQGDRAGELFF; DNA: TGCGCCAGCAGCCAAGGGGACAGGGCCGGGGAGCTGTTTTTT
J: TRBJ2-7; D: NA; V: TRBV6-1; size: many; CDR3: CASSTSPLYEQYF; DNA: TGTGCCAGCAGTACCTCGCCGCTGTACGAGCAGTACTTC
J: TRBJ2-1; D: NA; V: TRBV28; size: many; CDR3: CASSLGRSYNEQFF; DNA: TGTGCCAGCAGTTTGGGGCGCTCCTACAATGAGCAGTTCTTC
J: TRBJ1-3; D: TRBD1; V: TRBV9; size: NA; CDR3: CASSLGGRSGNTIYF; DNA: TGTGCCAGCAGCCTAGGGGGCCGCTCTGGAAACACCATATATTTT
J: TRBJ2-3; D: TRBD1; V: TRBV11-2; size: many; CDR3: CASSPGTEAAWFTDTQYF; DNA: TGTGCCAGCAGCCCCGGGACAGAAGCGGCATGGTTCACAGATACGCAGTATTTT
J: TRBJ2-7; D: NA; V: TRBV7-8; size: many; CDR3: CASSFSRGSLAPYEQYF; DNA: TGTGCCAGCAGCTTTAGTAGGGGGTCTCTAGCGCCGTACGAGCAGTACTTC
J: TRBJ2-3; D: TRBD2; V: TRBV11-2; size: NA; CDR3: CASSFPGGVSQYF; DNA: TGTGCCAGCAGCTTTCCCGGGGGGGTATCGCAGTATTTT